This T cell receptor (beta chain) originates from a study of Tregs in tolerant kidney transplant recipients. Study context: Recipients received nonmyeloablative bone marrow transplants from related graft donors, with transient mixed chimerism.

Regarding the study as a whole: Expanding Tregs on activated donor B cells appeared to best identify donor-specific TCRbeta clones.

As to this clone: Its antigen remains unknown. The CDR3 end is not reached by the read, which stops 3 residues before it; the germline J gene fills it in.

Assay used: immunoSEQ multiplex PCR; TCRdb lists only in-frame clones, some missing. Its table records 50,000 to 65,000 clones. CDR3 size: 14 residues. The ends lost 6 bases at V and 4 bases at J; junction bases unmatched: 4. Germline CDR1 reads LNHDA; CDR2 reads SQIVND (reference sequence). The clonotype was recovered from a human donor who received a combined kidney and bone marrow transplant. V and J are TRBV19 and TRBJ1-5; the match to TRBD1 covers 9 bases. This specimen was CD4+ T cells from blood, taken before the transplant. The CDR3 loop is CASSRTGANQPQHF. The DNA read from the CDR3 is TGTGCCAGTAGCCGGACAGGGGCAAATCAGCCC.